This T cell receptor (beta chain) was identified during a study of early T cells in non-severe SARS-CoV-2 infection. Whole-study context: It was bulk RNA from unsorted whole blood that was sequenced, and the chains were unpaired. Study-wide points: Matching results from VDJdb favored anti-spike CD8 responses, leaving private and CD4 specificities undetected.

Many counts were recorded for this clonotype. The antigen remains undetermined. The protocol attached unique molecular identifiers to individual cDNA molecules. TCRdb processed the 5' RACE reads anew with MiXCR; each CDR3 protein has one entry. This sample has about 26,000 distinct CDR3 sequences, with around 4.4% found just once. The sample taken for sequencing was whole blood. This receptor was obtained from an adult who was a healthcare worker with PCR-confirmed SARS-CoV-2 infection or an uninfected control (not recorded which).

The CDR3 region has the DNA TGCGCCAGCAGCTTGCTAGGCCCCGGGGAGCTGTTTTTT. Protein sequence: CASSLLGPGELFF. This sequence joins TRBV5-1 and TRBJ2-2; D unclear. Trimming stripped 1 base from V and 6 bases from J, with 7 bases between. This CDR3 is built from 13 residues. The germline V gene has CDR1 SGHRS and CDR2 YFSETQ.